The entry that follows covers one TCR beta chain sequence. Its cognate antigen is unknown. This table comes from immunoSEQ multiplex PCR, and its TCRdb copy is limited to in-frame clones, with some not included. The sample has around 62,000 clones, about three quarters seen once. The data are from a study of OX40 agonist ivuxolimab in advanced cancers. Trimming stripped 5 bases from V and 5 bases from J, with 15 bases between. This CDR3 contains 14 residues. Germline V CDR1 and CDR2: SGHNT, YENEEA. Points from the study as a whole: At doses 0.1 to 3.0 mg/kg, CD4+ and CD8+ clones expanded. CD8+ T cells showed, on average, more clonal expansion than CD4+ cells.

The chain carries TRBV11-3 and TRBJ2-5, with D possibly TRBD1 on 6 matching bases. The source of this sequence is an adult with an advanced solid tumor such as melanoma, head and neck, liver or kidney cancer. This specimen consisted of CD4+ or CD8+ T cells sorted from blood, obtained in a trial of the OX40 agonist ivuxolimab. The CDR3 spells CASSPRTAGETQYF. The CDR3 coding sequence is TGTGCCAGCAGCCCCCGGACAGCCGGTGAGACCCAGTACTTC.